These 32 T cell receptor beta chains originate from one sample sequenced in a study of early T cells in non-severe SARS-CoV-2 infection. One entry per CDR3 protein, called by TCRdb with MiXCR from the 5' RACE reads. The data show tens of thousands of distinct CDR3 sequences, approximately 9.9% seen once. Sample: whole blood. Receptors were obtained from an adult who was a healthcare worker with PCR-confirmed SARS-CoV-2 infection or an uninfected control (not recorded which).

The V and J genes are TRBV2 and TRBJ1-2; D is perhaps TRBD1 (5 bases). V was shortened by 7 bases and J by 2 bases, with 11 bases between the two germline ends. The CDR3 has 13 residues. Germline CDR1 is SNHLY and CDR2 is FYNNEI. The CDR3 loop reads CASMEDINYGYTF. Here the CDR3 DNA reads TGTGCCAGCATGGAGGACATAAACTATGGCTACACCTTC.

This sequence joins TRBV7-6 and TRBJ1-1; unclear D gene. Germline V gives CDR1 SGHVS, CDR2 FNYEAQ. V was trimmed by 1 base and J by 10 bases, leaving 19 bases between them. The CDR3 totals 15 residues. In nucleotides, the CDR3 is TGTGCCAGCAGCTTAGGAGTGGCCCGCACTGAAGGAGCTTTCTTT. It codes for CASSLGVARTEGAFF. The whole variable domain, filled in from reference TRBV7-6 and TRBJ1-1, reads GAGVSQSPRYKVTKRGQDVALRCDPISGHVSLYWYRQALGQGPEFLTYFNYEAQQDKSGLPNDRFSAERPEGSISTLTIQRTEQRDSAMYRCASSLGVARTEGAFFGQGTRLTVV.

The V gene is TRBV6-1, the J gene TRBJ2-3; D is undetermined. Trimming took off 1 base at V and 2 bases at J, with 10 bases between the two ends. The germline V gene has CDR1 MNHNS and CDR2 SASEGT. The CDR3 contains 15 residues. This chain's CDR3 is CASSEGMSYTDTQYF. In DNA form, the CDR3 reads TGTGCCAGCAGTGAAGGGATGTCCTACACAGATACGCAGTATTTT.

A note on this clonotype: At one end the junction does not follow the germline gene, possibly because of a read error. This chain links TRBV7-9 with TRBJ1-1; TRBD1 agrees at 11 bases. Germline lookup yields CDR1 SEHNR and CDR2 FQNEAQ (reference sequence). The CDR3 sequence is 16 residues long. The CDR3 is CASSPGTGGANTGAFF. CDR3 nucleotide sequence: TGTGCCAGCAGCCCCGGGACAGGGGGAGCGAACACTGGAGCTTTCTTT.

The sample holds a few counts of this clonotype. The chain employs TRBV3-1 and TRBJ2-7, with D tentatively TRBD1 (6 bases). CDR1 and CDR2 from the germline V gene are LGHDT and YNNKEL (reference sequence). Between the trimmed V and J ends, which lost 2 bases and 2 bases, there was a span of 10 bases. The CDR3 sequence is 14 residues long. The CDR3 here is CASSQRPGAYEQYF. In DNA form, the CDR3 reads TGTGCCAGCAGCCAAAGGCCAGGGGCCTACGAGCAGTACTTC.

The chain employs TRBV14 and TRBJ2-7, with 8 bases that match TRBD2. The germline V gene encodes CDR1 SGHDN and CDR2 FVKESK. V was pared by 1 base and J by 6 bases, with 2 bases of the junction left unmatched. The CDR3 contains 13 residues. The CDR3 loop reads CASSQGLASEQYF. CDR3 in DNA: TGTGCCAGCAGCCAAGGACTAGCGAGCGAGCAGTACTTC.

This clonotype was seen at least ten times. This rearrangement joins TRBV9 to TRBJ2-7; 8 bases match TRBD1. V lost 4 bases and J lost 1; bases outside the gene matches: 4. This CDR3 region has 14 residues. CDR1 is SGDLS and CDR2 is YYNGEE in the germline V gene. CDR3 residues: CASSPRQGSYEQYF. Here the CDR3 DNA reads TGTGCCAGCAGCCCCCGACAGGGGTCCTACGAGCAGTACTTC.

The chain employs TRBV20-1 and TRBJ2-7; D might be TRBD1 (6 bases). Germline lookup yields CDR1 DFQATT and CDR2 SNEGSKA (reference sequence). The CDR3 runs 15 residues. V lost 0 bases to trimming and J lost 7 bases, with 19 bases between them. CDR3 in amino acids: CSARDGGMKPREQYF. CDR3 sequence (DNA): TGCAGTGCTAGAGATGGGGGCATGAAACCACGGGAGCAGTACTTC.

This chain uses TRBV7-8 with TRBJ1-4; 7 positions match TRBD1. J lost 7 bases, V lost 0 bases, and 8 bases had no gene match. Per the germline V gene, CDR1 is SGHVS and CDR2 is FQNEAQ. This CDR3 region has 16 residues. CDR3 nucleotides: TGTGCCAGCAGCTTAGCCCCGCGACAGGGAGGTGAAAAACTGTTTTTT. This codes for CASSLAPRQGGEKLFF.

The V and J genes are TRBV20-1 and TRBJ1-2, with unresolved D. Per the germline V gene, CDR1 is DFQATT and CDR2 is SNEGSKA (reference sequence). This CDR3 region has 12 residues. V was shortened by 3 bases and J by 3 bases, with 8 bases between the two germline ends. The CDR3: CSARDPDYGYTF. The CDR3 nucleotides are TGCAGTGCTAGGGACCCTGACTATGGCTACACCTTC.

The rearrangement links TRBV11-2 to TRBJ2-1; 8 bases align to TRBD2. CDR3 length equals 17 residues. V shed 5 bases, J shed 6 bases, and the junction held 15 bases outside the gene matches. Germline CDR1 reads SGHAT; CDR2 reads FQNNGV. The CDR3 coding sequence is TGTGCCAGCAGCATCGGGACTATCGGGGGGGCAGGCAATGAGCAGTTCTTC. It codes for CASSIGTIGGAGNEQFF.

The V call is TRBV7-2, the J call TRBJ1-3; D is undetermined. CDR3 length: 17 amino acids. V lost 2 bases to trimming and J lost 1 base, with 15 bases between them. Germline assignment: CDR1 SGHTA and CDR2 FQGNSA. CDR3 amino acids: CASSLYSAVQSGNTIYF. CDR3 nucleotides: TGTGCCAGCAGCTTATATTCCGCGGTTCAGTCTGGAAACACCATATATTTT. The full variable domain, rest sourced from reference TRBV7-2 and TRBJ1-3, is GAGVSQSPSNKVTEKGKDVELRCDPISGHTALYWYRQSLGQGLEFLIYFQGNSAPDKSGLPSDRFSAERTGGSVSTLTIQRTQQEDSAVYLCASSLYSAVQSGNTIYFGEGSWLTVV.

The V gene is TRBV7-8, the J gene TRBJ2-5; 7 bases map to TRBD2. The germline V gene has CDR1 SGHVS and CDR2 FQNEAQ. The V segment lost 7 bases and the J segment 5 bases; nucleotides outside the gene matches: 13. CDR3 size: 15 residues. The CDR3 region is CASTFAPRGDETQYF. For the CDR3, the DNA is TGTGCCAGCACCTTTGCCCCCCGGGGGGATGAGACCCAGTACTTC.

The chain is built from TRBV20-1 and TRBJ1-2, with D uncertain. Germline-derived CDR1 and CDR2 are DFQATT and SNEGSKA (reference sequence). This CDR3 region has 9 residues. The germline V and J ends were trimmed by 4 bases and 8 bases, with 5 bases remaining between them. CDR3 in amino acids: CSATEGYTF. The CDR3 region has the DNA TGCAGTGCTACAGAAGGCTACACCTTC.

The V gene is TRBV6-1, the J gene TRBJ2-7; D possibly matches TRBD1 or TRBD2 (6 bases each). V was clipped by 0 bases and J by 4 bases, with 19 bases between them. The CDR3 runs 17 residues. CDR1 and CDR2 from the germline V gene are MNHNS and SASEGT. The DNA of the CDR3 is TGTGCCAGCAGTGAAGCTTTCGGGGGCACCCACTTATACGAGCAGTACTTC. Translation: CASSEAFGGTHLYEQYF.

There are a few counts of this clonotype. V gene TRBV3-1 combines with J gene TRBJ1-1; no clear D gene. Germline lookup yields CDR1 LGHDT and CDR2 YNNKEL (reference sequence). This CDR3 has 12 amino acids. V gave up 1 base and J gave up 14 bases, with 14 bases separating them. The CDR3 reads CASSQANAEGFF. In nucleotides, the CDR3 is TGTGCCAGCAGCCAAGCGAACGCCGAGGGCTTCTTT.

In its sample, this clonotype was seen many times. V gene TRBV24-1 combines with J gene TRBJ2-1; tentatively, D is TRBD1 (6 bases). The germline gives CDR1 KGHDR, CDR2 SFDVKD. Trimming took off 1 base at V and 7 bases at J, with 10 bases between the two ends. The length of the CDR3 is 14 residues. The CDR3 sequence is CATSDLRQGNEQFF. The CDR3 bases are TGTGCCACCAGTGATTTACGGCAGGGGAATGAGCAGTTCTTC.

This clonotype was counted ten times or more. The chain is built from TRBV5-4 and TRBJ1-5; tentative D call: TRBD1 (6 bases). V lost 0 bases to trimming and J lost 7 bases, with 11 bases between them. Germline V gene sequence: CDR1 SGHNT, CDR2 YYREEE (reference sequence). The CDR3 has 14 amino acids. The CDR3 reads CASSLGGAGQPQHF. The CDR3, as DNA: TGTGCCAGCAGCTTGGGGGGGGCTGGACAGCCCCAGCATTTT.

The CDR3, as DNA: TGTGCCTGGAATCCGGGACATCCTTGGGGCTACACCTTC. Protein: CAWNPGHPWGYTF. This chain connects TRBV30 to TRBJ1-2; tentatively, D is TRBD1 (6 bases). The germline V gene encodes CDR1 GTSNPN and CDR2 SVGIG (reference sequence). The CDR3 runs to 13 residues. Deletions cut 4 bases from V and 8 bases from J, with 17 bases between. Full variable domain (missing parts from reference TRBV30 and TRBJ1-2): SQTIHQWPATLVQPVGSPLSLECTVEGTSNPNLYWYRQAAGRGLQLLFYSVGIGQISSEVPQNLSASRPQDRQFILSSKKLLLSDSGFYLCAWNPGHPWGYTFGSGTRLTVV.

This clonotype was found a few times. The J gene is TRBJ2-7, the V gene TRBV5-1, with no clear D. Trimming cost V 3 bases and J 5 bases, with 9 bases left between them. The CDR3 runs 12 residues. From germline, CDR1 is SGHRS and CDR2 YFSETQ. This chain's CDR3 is CASSSVGDEQYF. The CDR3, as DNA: TGCGCCAGCAGCTCTGTCGGAGACGAGCAGTACTTC.

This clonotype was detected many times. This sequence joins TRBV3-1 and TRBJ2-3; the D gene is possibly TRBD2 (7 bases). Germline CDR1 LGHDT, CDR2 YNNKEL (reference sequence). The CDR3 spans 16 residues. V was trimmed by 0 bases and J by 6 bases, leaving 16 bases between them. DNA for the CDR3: TGTGCCAGCAGCCAAGATGTTGCGGGGGCTTCCGATACGCAGTATTTT. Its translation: CASSQDVAGASDTQYF.

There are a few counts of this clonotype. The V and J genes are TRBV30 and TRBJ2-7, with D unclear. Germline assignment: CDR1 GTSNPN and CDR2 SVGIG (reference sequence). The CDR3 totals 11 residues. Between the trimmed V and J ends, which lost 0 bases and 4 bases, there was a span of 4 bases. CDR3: CAWSVSYEQYF. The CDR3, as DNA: TGTGCCTGGAGTGTATCGTACGAGCAGTACTTC.

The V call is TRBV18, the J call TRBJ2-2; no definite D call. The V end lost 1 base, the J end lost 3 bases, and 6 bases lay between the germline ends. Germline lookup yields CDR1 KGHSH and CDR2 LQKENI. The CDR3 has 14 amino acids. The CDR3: CASSPLLDTGELFF. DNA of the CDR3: TGTGCCAGCTCACCACTCCTCGACACCGGGGAGCTGTTTTTT.

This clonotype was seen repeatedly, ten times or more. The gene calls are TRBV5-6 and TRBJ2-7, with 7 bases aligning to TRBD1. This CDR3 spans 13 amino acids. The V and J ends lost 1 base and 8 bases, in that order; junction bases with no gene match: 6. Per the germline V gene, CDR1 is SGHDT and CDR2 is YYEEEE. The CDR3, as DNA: TGTGCCAGCAGCTTGAGGGACAGCCTAAAGCAGTACTTC. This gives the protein CASSLRDSLKQYF.

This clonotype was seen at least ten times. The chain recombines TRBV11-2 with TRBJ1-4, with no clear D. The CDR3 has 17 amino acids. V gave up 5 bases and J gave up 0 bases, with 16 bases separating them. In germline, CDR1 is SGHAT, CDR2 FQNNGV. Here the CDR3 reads CASSPTVSTATNEKLFF. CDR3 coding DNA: TGTGCCAGCAGCCCGACCGTTAGCACTGCAACTAATGAAAAACTGTTTTTT.

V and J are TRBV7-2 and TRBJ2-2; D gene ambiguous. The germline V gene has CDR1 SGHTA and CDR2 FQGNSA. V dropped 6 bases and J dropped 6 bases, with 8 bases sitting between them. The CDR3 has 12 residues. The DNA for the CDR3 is TGTGCCAGCAGAAGAGACGCCGGGGAGCTGTTTTTT. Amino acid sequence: CASRRDAGELFF.

The CDR3 nucleotides are TGTGCCAGCAGCCTTACGAAATATAATTCACCCCTCCACTTT. Its translation: CASSLTKYNSPLHF. The gene calls are TRBV14 and TRBJ1-6; D remains unclear. From germline, CDR1 is SGHDN and CDR2 FVKESK. The CDR3 is 14 residues long. Trimming took 4 bases from V and 4 from J, leaving 8 bases between them.

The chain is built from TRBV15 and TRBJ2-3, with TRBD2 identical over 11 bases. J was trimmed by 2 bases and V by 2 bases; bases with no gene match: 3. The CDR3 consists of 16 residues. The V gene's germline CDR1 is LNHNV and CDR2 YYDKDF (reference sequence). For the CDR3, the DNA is TGTGCCACCAGCAGAATTAGCGGGGGGGTCACAGATACGCAGTATTTT. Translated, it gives CATSRISGGVTDTQYF.

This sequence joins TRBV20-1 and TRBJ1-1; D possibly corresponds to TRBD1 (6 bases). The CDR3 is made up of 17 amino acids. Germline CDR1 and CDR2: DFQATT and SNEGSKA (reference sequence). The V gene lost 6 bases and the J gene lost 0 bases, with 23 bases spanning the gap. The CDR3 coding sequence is TGCAGTGCCACCTTTGGGGGGGCAGGGTCGATGAACACTGAAGCTTTCTTT. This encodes CSATFGGAGSMNTEAFF.

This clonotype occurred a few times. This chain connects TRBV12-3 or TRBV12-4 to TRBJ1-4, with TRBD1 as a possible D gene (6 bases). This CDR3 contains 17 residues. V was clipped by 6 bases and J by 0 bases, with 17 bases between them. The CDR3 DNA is TGTGCCAGCAGCCCCACAGGGAAGGGAGCAACTAATGAAAAACTGTTTTTT. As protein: CASSPTGKGATNEKLFF.

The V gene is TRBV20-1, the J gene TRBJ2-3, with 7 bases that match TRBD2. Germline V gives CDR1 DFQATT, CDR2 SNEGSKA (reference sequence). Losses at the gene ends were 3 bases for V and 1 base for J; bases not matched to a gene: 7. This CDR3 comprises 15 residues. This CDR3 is CSARPSSGRTDTQYF. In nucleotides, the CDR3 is TGCAGTGCTAGGCCATCTAGCGGACGCACAGATACGCAGTATTTT.

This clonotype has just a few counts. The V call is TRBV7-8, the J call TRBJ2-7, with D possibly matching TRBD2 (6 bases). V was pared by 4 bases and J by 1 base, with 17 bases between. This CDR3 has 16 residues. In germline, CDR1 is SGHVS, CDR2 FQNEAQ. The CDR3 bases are TGTGCCAGCAGCTCGGAAGCTCATGCGGGGTCCTACGAGCAGTACTTC. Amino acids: CASSSEAHAGSYEQYF. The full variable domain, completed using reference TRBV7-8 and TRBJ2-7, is GAGVSQSPRYKVAKRGQDVALRCDPISGHVSLFWYQQALGQGPEFLTYFQNEAQLDKSGLPSDRFFAERPEGSVSTLKIQRTQQEDSAVYLCASSSEAHAGSYEQYFGPGTRLTVT.